One and the same sample provided the 6 T cell receptor beta chains below, sequenced in a study of vaccination and CD4 T cells after COVID-19. As for treatment: roughly ten-day PBMC culture with coronavirus spike peptide pools or control peptides (ViraFEST assay). Once obtained from cultured CD4+ T cells, the DNA was sequenced using the Oncomine TCR Beta short-read assay. Via MiXCR, TCRdb re-called the PCR reads, giving one row per CDR3 protein. The data show around 5,500 distinct CDR3 sequences, with about 71% seen just once and around 19% held by the top ten. Their antigens are not known. Input material: CD4+ T cells from blood, cultured in vitro. Every receptor here comes from a human donor who had recovered from COVID-19.

The J gene is TRBJ1-6, the V gene TRBV6-1; 9 bases align to TRBD1. The CDR3 spans 14 residues. With 6 bases clipped from V and 9 bases from J, the junction kept 6 bases outside the gene matches. CDR1 is MNHNS, CDR2 SASEGT, per germline. This chain's CDR3 is CASRDRGNGSPLHF. The CDR3 DNA is TGTGCCAGCAGGGACAGGGGTAATGGTTCACCCCTCCACTTT.

The rearrangement joins TRBV20-1 to TRBJ1-2, with 7 bases aligning to TRBD1. Germline V lookup: CDR1 DFQATT, CDR2 SNEGSKA (reference sequence). V shed 5 bases and J 8 bases; nucleotides not matched to a gene: 8. The CDR3 sequence is 12 residues long. CDR3 nucleotide sequence: TGCAGTGCTCGAAGACAGGGAGGAGGCTACACCTTC. Encoded protein: CSARRQGGGYTF.

This clonotype has a handful of counts. This rearrangement joins TRBV15 to TRBJ1-2; 9 bases match TRBD1. The CDR3 runs to 15 residues. Germline loops: CDR1 LNHNV, CDR2 YYDKDF (reference sequence). V lost 4 bases to trimming and J lost 5 bases; unmatched junction nucleotides: 8. CDR3 in DNA: TGTGCCACCAGCAAACAGGGGGCGTGGGAGTATGGCTACACCTTC. It yields the protein CATSKQGAWEYGYTF.

The chain carries TRBV12-3 or TRBV12-4 and TRBJ1-2; the match to TRBD1 covers 9 bases. The CDR3 length is 14 residues. The ends lost 1 base at V and 7 bases at J; junction bases unmatched: 4. CDR3 protein: CASSLGTGVIGYTF. In nucleotides, the CDR3 is TGTGCCAGCAGTTTAGGGACAGGGGTTATTGGCTACACCTTC.

The rearrangement uses TRBV18 and TRBJ2-4; the D is unclear. The CDR3 length is 13 residues. V was shortened by 2 bases and J by 0 bases, with 2 bases between the two germline ends. Per the germline V gene, CDR1 is KGHSH and CDR2 is LQKENI. This CDR3 reads CASSPIAKNIQYF. CDR3 nucleotide sequence: TGTGCCAGCTCACCAATAGCCAAAAACATTCAGTACTTC.

The V gene is TRBV6-5, the J gene TRBJ2-1; TRBD2 aligns across 13 bases. The J call may be in error: the DNA end matches TRBJ2-7 better. The CDR3 has 18 amino acids. Germline V gives CDR1 MNHEY, CDR2 SVGAGI. The CDR3 DNA reads as TGTGCCAGCAGTTACTCCCGGAGGACTAGCGGGAGACTCTACGAGCAGTACTTC. This sequence encodes CASSYSRRTSGRLYEQYF.